The 16 T cell receptor beta chains presented below share a single source sample, sequenced in a study of blood T cell repertoires in COVID-19. The protocol was immunoSEQ multiplex PCR, while the TCRdb copy is restricted to in-frame clones and leaves out a portion. The data contain 65,000 to 85,000 clones, more than 80% of them singletons. The sample taken for sequencing was peripheral blood. The source is a man aged 45-65 years with acute or convalescent COVID-19.

The chain couples TRBV30 to TRBJ1-5, with a tentative D call TRBD1 (5 bases). CDR3 length: 13 residues. V was shortened by 0 bases and J by 6 bases, with 9 bases between the two germline ends. Per germline, CDR1 GTSNPN and CDR2 SVGIG (reference sequence). CDR3 coding DNA: TGTGCCTGGAGTGTACAGGCAGGTCAGCCCCAGCATTTT. Amino acid sequence: CAWSVQAGQPQHF. The full variable domain, its missing parts supplied by reference TRBV30 and TRBJ1-5, is SQTIHQWPATLVQPVGSPLSLECTVEGTSNPNLYWYRQAAGRGLQLLFYSVGIGQISSEVPQNLSASRPQDRQFILSSKKLLLSDSGFYLCAWSVQAGQPQHFGDGTRLSIL.

This clone was found once. V usage is TRBV7-6 and J usage is TRBJ2-2, with D maybe TRBD2 (6 bases). CDR3 length: 16 amino acids. Trimming took 0 bases from V and 6 from J, leaving 14 bases between them. Germline V gene lookup returns CDR1 SGHVS and CDR2 FNYEAQ. In nucleotides, the CDR3 is TGTGCCAGCAGCTTAGCGGATCGGGGAGGCCCCGGGGAGCTGTTTTTT. Amino acids: CASSLADRGGPGELFF.

The chain has TRBV7-9 and TRBJ2-2, with 9 nucleotides matching TRBD1. CDR3 size: 14 residues. J was trimmed by 7 bases and V by 4 bases; bases with no gene match: 4. CDR1 and CDR2 (germline): SEHNR, FQNEAQ (reference sequence). The CDR3 is CASSSQGAVGELFF. CDR3 coding DNA: TGTGCCAGCAGCTCACAGGGGGCGGTCGGGGAGCTGTTTTTT.

In its sample, this clone was seen a few times. V usage is TRBV28 and J usage is TRBJ1-5; 7 bases are a match to TRBD1. The CDR3 is 16 amino acids. J gave up 4 bases and V 5 bases, and 11 bases lay outside the gene matches. Germline CDR1 and CDR2: MDHEN and SYDVKM. CDR3 coding DNA: TGTGCCAGCAGTCCCCAAGACAGGGAGAGGAATCAGCCCCAGCATTTT. It encodes CASSPQDRERNQPQHF.

This clone is a singleton in its sample. The chain employs TRBV6-6 and TRBJ1-6, with D possibly being TRBD1 (6 bases). V was shortened by 7 bases and J by 14 bases, with 24 bases between the two germline ends. CDR1 MNHNY and CDR2 SVGAGI come from the germline V gene (reference sequence). The CDR3 totals 15 residues. The CDR3 sequence is CASKQGGWVLATLHF. As DNA, the CDR3 is TGTGCCAGCAAACAGGGTGGGTGGGTCCTGGCCACCCTCCACTTT.

The chain recombines TRBV11-3 with TRBJ2-3, with 13 bases lining up with TRBD2. The CDR3 is made up of 18 amino acids. Germline CDR1 and CDR2: SGHNT and YENEEA. Germline trimming cut 1 base from V and 1 base from J; bases unmatched to any gene: 5. DNA for the CDR3: TGTGCCAGCAGCTTAGCCCTTGGACTAGCGGGAGGCACAGATACGCAGTATTTT. Amino acid sequence: CASSLALGLAGGTDTQYF.

The J gene is TRBJ1-6, the V gene TRBV7-9, with 9 bases lining up with TRBD1. Looked up from germline, CDR1 is SEHNR and CDR2 is FQNEAQ (reference sequence). The CDR3 has 14 residues. V trimming: 5 bases; J trimming: 9 bases; junction bases outside the gene matches: 5. CDR3 protein: CASSGQGFRSPLHF. For the CDR3, the DNA is TGTGCCAGCAGCGGACAGGGGTTTCGTTCACCCCTCCACTTT.

This chain uses TRBV3-1 (or the pseudogene TRBV3-2) with TRBJ1-1, with D possibly matching TRBD1 (5 bases). The CDR3 consists of 14 residues. Looked up from germline, CDR1 is LGHDT and CDR2 is YNNKEL (reference sequence). The V end was cut by 2 bases, the J end by 6 bases, with 13 bases between. The CDR3 is CASSQNPGLAEAFF. The DNA of the CDR3 is TGTGCCAGCAGCCAAAATCCAGGGCTCGCTGAAGCTTTCTTT.

CDR3 protein: CASSFRDKLNQPQHF. DNA of the CDR3: TGTGCCAGCAGTTTTCGGGACAAACTAAATCAGCCCCAGCATTTT. The chain has TRBV28 and TRBJ1-5; D might be TRBD1 (6 bases). The V end was cut by 3 bases, the J end by 4 bases, with 13 bases between. The CDR3 is 15 residues long. The V gene's germline CDR1 is MDHEN and CDR2 SYDVKM.

The chain combines TRBV11-1 with TRBJ2-6, with a weak D call TRBD2 (6 bases). Looked up from germline, CDR1 is SGHAT and CDR2 is FQDESV (reference sequence). The CDR3 is made up of 16 amino acids. With 3 bases removed from V and 4 bases from J, the gap between germline ends came to 13 bases. The CDR3 DNA follows: TGTGCCAGCAGCTTCAGTTCCGGGAGCGGGGCCAACGTCCTGACTTTC. It is translated as CASSFSSGSGANVLTF.

V and J are TRBV30 and TRBJ1-1; the D gene is possibly TRBD1 (6 bases). V was shortened by 5 bases and J by 1 base, with 11 bases between the two germline ends. In germline, CDR1 is GTSNPN, CDR2 SVGIG (reference sequence). The CDR3 is made up of 13 amino acids. In DNA, the CDR3 is TGTGCCTGGGAGACAGGAAGGAACACTGAAGCTTTCTTT. This translates into CAWETGRNTEAFF.

The rearrangement links TRBV18 to TRBJ1-1; 7 bases match TRBD1. CDR3 length equals 15 residues. Germline CDR1 KGHSH, CDR2 LQKENI. V shed 3 bases, J shed 1 base, and the junction held 5 bases outside the gene matches. CDR3 DNA: TGTGCCAGCTCACCCCGGGCAGGGGGGAACACTGAAGCTTTCTTT. It codes for CASSPRAGGNTEAFF.

The V gene is TRBV29-1, the J gene TRBJ2-1, with D possibly being TRBD2 (5 bases). V lost 3 bases and J lost 9, with 15 bases in between. Germline CDR1 SQVTM, CDR2 ANQGSEA. This CDR3 spans 13 amino acids. The CDR3 spells CSVDGQSGREQFF. The CDR3 DNA reads TGCAGCGTTGACGGCCAAAGCGGACGTGAGCAGTTCTTC.

The V gene is TRBV7-9, the J gene TRBJ1-3, with D hard to call. The CDR3 length is 17 residues. Deletions cut 1 base from V and 0 bases from J, with 13 bases between. Germline V gene sequence: CDR1 SEHNR, CDR2 FQNEAQ (reference sequence). CDR3 in amino acids: CASSLEETKYSGNTIYF. The CDR3 nucleotides are TGTGCCAGCAGCTTAGAAGAGACAAAATACTCTGGAAACACCATATATTTT.

This clone was detected a few times. The chain combines TRBV30 with TRBJ1-6; D gene uncertain. V gave up 0 bases and J gave up 7 bases, with 10 bases separating them. The germline gives CDR1 GTSNPN, CDR2 SVGIG (reference sequence). This CDR3 contains 14 residues. DNA for the CDR3: TGTGCCTGGAGTGTACTGGCGGGGAATTCACCCCTCCACTTT. It encodes CAWSVLAGNSPLHF. Based on the CDR3 plus reference TRBV30 and TRBJ1-6, the full variable domain is SQTIHQWPATLVQPVGSPLSLECTVEGTSNPNLYWYRQAAGRGLQLLFYSVGIGQISSEVPQNLSASRPQDRQFILSSKKLLLSDSGFYLCAWSVLAGNSPLHFGNGTRLTVT.

The rearrangement links TRBV29-1 to TRBJ2-7, with TRBD1 as a possible D gene (6 bases). The CDR3 loop spans 13 amino acids. The germline V gene has CDR1 SQVTM and CDR2 ANQGSEA. Trimming stripped 2 bases from V and 9 bases from J, with 17 bases between. The CDR3 coding sequence is TGCAGCGTTGAACCTCACAGGGAAGGCGGGCAGTACGTC. It is translated as CSVEPHREGGQYV.